This entry describes one T cell receptor (beta chain). What this receptor recognizes is not known. No qualities accompany the bases; no much larger clone lies one base away. Libraries came from the immunoSEQ multiplex PCR assay. A mixture of 60 forward primers for TCR Vbeta segments and 13 reverse primers for TCR Jbeta segments was used in the multiplex PCR. The CDR3 region of rearranged TCR beta genes was amplified from genomic DNA with a multiplex PCR assay. The Illumina HiSeq System was used to sequence the amplified TCR beta libraries as 87-base-pair reads. Per the source publication's procedure: Across the 670 or so repertoires, a later analysis counted approximately 75 million unique TCR beta chains, around 10 million of which were shared by at least two donors. To remove PCR and sequencing errors, raw reads were error-corrected and collapsed into unique sequences using a nearest-neighbor algorithm that merged closely related sequences. V, D and J gene segments were assigned by aligning CDR3 sequences to IMGT reference sequences. Each retained sequence needed at least a six-nucleotide match to both a V gene segment and a J gene segment. Rearrangements were called productive when the CDR3 lacked stop codons and stayed in frame with V and J; all others were non-productive. CDR3 was defined by IMGT convention, running from the second conserved V-encoded cysteine to the conserved J-encoded phenylalanine. The earlier analysis of about 590 of the donors excluded sequences that lacked an unambiguous match to a single V gene segment. An earlier analysis of over 450 of the donors classified V segments as functional when productive rearrangements were above 56.7% and as segregating when the standard deviation between donors was above 5%. A statistical classification framework was built to diagnose cytomegalovirus status from the catalog of TCR beta chain sequences. In a later analysis, TCR nucleotide sequences were compared against IMGT/GENE-DB human TR gene sequences so that V and J genes could be assigned. The TCRdist pipeline was used in a later analysis to assign CDR3 sequences and most-parsimonious VDJ recombination scenarios. In a later analysis, each TCR beta chain was defined by its CDR3 amino acid sequence together with its V-gene family, and reads lacking a unique V-gene family were excluded. A later analysis removed 500 to 650 highly shared, low-generation-probability nucleotide sequences to deal with suspected cross-contamination and a sequencing artifact. In a later analysis, a clonal expansion index was calculated for each public chain from normalized within-repertoire ranks of inferred template counts. In a later analysis, generation probabilities were computed using a VDJ recombination model fitted to out-of-frame rearrangements, and the results were checked against IGoR. In a later analysis, hypergeometric tests were used to score TCR-TCR, TCR-HLA and TCR-CMV co-occurrence, with a repertoire-size bias correction applied to TCR pairs. In a later analysis, false discovery rates were estimated by permuting HLA or CMV assignments 20 times. A later analysis grouped co-occurring TCRs with DBSCAN, adding TCRdist sequence similarity when clustering within HLA-allele-positive subsets. Co-occurrence clustering excluded repertoires with fewer than 30,000 or more than 120,000 public chains, plus five with anomalous nucleotide sharing. The clones in this table, taken by TCRdb from immuneACCESS, are in-frame only. Not every clone is retained; where verified, under half of the shortfall comes from an unresolved V gene, and the cause of the rest is unknown. V, J and clone size were drawn from that table, and D and trimming were deduced from the DNA. A total of roughly 200,000 clones appear in this sample, 70% to 85% of them only once. The ten largest make up roughly 0.58% of the sample.

These data are taken from a study of cytomegalovirus exposure and HLA in healthy donors (dated 2017 in TCRdb). For context, the study as a whole: An earlier analysis of some 620 of the donors reported 276 Gb of sequence data and 95 million to 120 million unique TCR beta sequences obtained from roughly 180 million T cells. Typing coverage varied by locus: roughly 629-640 donors for A, B, C, DRB1 and DQB1; approximately 500 for DQA1; some 610 for DPA1; roughly 470 for DPB1. In the later analysis, no new phenotypic data were used to find candidate immune exposures; instead, reliance was placed on TCR beta sequences and their occurrence across donors. A separate validation cohort of 100 to 150 different subjects was used in addition to the approximately 700-subject first cohort. Using immunosequencing, the study profiled T cell repertoires from approximately 700 subjects and related those repertoires to cytomegalovirus serostatus. Of the roughly 390 genotyped donors, 81% were placed in the genetic ancestry cluster associated with self-reported Caucasian donors. An early release covering roughly 600 HLA-typed donors comprised about 320 gigabases of sequencing data and roughly 86 million unique TCR sequences. An earlier analysis of a few hundred of the donors applied high-throughput TCR beta sequencing to assess whether each TCR beta V gene segment acted as functional or pseudogenic. To study patterns of TCR occurrence, a later analysis re-analyzed previously published TCR beta repertoires from around 670 donors and added high-resolution HLA genotyping. Several DR-DQ haplotypes were treated as single units for association and clustering because of strong linkage in the cohort. All discovery cohort repertoires had been generated using a single sequencing platform. Genome-wide SNP genotypes for about three fifths of the roughly 670 donors were used in a later genetic analysis, which treated that subset as a discovery cohort. On average, 235,054 unique TCR beta nucleotide sequences were sequenced per donor among 350 to 400 genotyped donors of the cohort, with roughly 18% of those sequences being non-productive. Donor age, sex, ethnicity and CMV serostatus were compiled alongside the repertoire data. HLA typing included class I and class II loci at four-digit resolution. The study combined high-throughput TCR immunosequencing, statistical association of individual TCRs with disease status, and machine learning to predict cytomegalovirus infection status. The aim of the study was to test whether cataloging public T cell receptors could identify signatures of past pathogen exposure. Broad study findings and their caveats: According to a later analysis, most CMV-associated TCR beta chains appeared to be HLA-restricted, and the HLA associations seemed to be driven largely by CMV exposure. When HLA alleles, especially DR and DQ, strongly co-occurred, TCR associations were difficult to assign to individual alleles. Roughly uniform sequencing depth across donors was assumed in presence/absence analyses, although this assumption may not hold. The study gave a list of about 160 TCR beta chains associated with cytomegalovirus. In a later genetic analysis, a missense DCLRE1C variant was associated with V-gene and J-gene trimming of TCR beta chains, and the association was replicated in an independent cohort. The classifier was reported to diagnose cytomegalovirus status with high specificity and sensitivity in both the original and validation cohorts. While some public TCRs were present in many individuals, most TCR sequences turned up only very rarely across donors. Correlated functional status among segregating V segments might be attributable to linkage disequilibrium, but an unknown experimental factor could not be ruled out. Some IMGT-functional V segments, including TRBV6-2 and TRBV6-3, could not be distinguished by the 87-base-pair reads and were therefore excluded. In a later analysis, TCR association rates were found to vary across HLA loci, with the most associated TCRs seen for DRB1 alleles and the fewest for HLA-C alleles. According to a later genetic analysis, donors in an Asian-associated ancestry cluster had fewer N-insertions in productive TCRs than the roughly 700-donor mean. The cohort was sequenced for TCR beta chains only, and without alpha or paired-chain data the features that could be detected were limited. In a later analysis, HLA-associated TCR beta chains were found to be more clonally expanded and to have lower generation probabilities than equally common non-associated chains. A later analysis associated 15,000 to 20,000 TCR beta sequences with specific HLA alleles at a false discovery rate of 0.05. According to a later analysis, parvovirus B19, influenza, CMV and Epstein-Barr virus appeared linked to several top co-occurrence clusters. According to the authors, the approach could potentially be generalized to other disease states and immunological phenotypes. The sequencing pipeline was judged likely to have produced a cluster of highly shared sequence variants as a technical artifact. A few of the identified cytomegalovirus-associated TCR beta chains were confirmed in vitro to be specific for cytomegalovirus antigens. A further reported finding was that TCR beta sequences accurately predicted the HLA-A and HLA-B alleles for most subjects in the first cohort. Because HLA typing was unavailable for some donors at each locus, only the typed subset was used in association tests. The earlier analysis of 587 of the donors excluded 15 to 20 rarely observed V segments, including chromosome 9 orphons, because counts were too low. An earlier analysis of approximately 600 of the donors showed that most TCR beta V segments appeared in productive rearrangements either about 87% or about 30% of the time, which broadly matched IMGT annotations. For the cohort, immune exposure information was limited to CMV serostatus.

From cysteine to phenylalanine, the CDR3 is 14 amino acids long. Of all the DNA, just the CDR3 is kept, 42 bases in frame from base 1. Reading the germline V gene gives CDR1 MNHEY and CDR2 SVGAGI. The junction shows trimming of 4 bases on V and 0 bases on J, and the gene matches do not reach 3 bases of it. In total, over 600 healthy bone marrow donors made up the cohort. At the time of sampling, all cohort members were nominally healthy, though unrecorded immune exposures were likely present. The donor was CMV seronegative and was included in the group of over 300 seronegative cohort members. Each donor provided a peripheral blood sample, and peripheral blood mononuclear cells were used for TCR beta sequencing. Genomic DNA extraction from the blood cell samples was performed with the Qiagen DNeasy Blood Extraction Kit.

The material sequenced was PBMCs. The source is a woman aged 40 to 50 in good health and CMV-seronegative. The chain joins TRBV6-5 to TRBJ2-7; TRBD1 agrees with 7 junctional bases. Here the CDR3 is given as CASSFGQASYEQYF. The sequenced DNA: TGTGCCAGCAGTTTCGGACAGGCCTCCTACGAGCAGTACTTC.